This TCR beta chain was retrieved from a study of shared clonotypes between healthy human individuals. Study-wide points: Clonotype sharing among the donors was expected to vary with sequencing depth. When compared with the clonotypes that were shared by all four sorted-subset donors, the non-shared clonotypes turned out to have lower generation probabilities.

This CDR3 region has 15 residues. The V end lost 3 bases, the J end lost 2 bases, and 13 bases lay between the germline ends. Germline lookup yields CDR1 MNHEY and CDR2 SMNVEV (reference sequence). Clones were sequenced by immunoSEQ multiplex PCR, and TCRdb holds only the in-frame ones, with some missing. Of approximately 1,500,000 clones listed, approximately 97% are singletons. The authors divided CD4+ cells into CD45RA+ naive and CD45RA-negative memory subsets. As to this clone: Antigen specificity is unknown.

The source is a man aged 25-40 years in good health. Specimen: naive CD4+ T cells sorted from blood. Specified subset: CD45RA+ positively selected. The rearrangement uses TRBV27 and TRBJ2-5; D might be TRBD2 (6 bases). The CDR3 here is CASSLVGLQQETQYF. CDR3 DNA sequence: TGTGCCAGCAGTTTGGTTGGACTACAGCAAGAGACCCAGTACTTC.